This T cell receptor (beta chain) is drawn from a study of Graves' ophthalmopathy and Graves' hyperthyroidism. As for the study in general: There was a collection of peripheral blood at initial diagnosis, before any treatment.

The CDR3 contains 15 residues. The trim removed 6 bases at V and 4 bases at J, leaving 12 bases unmatched. RNA transcripts were the template, and TCR beta CDR3 regions were amplified from them. RT-PCR with HTBI primers came first, then second-round multiplex PCR. TCRdb reprocessed the multiplex PCR reads with MiXCR, giving one entry per CDR3 protein. The data hold under 400,000 distinct CDR3 sequences, with under 20% observed a single time. For donors with ophthalmopathy, the disease showed moderate-to-severe activity, reached CAS ≥3 and NOSPECS ≥4, and had lasted under 3 months. The chain employs TRBV6-7 and TRBJ2-7; TRBD1 aligns across 7 bases. TRBV6-7 is an ORF; its function is uncertain. Sequencing input: peripheral blood. The origin of this receptor is an adult man with Graves' ophthalmopathy. The CDR3 is CASSRSPGQWYEQYF. CDR3 nucleotides: TGTGCCAGCAGCCGATCCCCGGGACAGTGGTACGAGCAGTACTTC.